The 2 T cell receptor beta chains listed next were all sequenced from one sample in a study of T cell repertoires in cytomegalovirus infection. No cognate antigen is known for these TCRs. TCRdb passed the reads through MiXCR, listing each CDR3 protein once. The sample holds some 900,000 distinct CDR3 sequences, approximately 30% seen once. The sequencing here drew on cultured CD8+ T cells from PBMCs, taken from culture after CMV antigen stimulation. These receptors came from a human donor in good health (CMV status not recorded). Some clones in this sample may be carry-over from other donors' samples.

This clonotype was found many times. The V and J genes are TRBV7-6 and TRBJ1-1; no definite D call. In germline, CDR1 is SGHVS, CDR2 FNYEAQ. The CDR3 spans 13 residues. V dropped 6 bases and J dropped 5 bases, with 13 bases sitting between them. CDR3 sequence: CASSPTMATEAFF. CDR3 DNA: TGTGCCAGCAGTCCAACAATGGCGACTGAAGCTTTCTTT.

The chain links TRBV6-1 to TRBJ1-6; 7 nucleotides agree with TRBD1. The CDR3 extends over 15 amino acids. Germline CDR1 and CDR2: MNHNS and SASEGT. After removal of 3 bases from V and 6 bases from J, the junction contained 5 bases not matched to a gene. CDR3 sequence reads: CASSDWTGVNSPLHF. The CDR3 DNA is TGTGCCAGCAGTGATTGGACAGGAGTTAATTCACCCCTCCACTTT.